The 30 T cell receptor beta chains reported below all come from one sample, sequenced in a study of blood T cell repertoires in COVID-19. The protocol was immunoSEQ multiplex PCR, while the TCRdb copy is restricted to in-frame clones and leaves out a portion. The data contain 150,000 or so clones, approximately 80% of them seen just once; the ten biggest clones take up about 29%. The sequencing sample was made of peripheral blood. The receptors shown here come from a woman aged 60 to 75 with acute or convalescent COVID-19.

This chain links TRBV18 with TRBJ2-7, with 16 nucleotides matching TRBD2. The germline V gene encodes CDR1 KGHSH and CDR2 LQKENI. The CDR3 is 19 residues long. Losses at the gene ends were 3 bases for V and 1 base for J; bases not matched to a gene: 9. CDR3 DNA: TGTGCCAGCTCACCGGGACTAGCGGGGGGGAATACGGGTTCCTACGAGCAGTACTTC. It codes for CASSPGLAGGNTGSYEQYF. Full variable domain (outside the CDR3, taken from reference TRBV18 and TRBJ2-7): NAGVMQNPRHLVRRRGQEARLRCSPMKGHSHVYWYRQLPEEGLKFMVYLQKENIIDESGMPKERFSAEFPKEGPSILRIQQVVRGDSAAYFCASSPGLAGGNTGSYEQYFGPGTRLTVT.

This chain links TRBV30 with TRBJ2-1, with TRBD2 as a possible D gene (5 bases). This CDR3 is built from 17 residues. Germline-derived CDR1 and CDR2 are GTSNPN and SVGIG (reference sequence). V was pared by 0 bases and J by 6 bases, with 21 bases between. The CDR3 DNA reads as TGTGCCTGGAGTGTACGCCCCGGACTTGGTTTCGCCAATGAGCAGTTCTTC. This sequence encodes CAWSVRPGLGFANEQFF.

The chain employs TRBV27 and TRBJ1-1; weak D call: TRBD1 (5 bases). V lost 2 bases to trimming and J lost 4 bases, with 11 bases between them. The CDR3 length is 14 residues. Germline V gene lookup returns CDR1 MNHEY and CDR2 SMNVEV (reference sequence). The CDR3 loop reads CASSLQWGGTEAFF. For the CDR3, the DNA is TGTGCCAGCAGTTTACAGTGGGGCGGCACTGAAGCTTTCTTT.

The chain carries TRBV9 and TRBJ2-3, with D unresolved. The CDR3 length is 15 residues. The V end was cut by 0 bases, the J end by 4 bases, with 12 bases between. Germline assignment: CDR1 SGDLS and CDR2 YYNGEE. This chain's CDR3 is CASSVGALKPDTQYF. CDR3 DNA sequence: TGTGCCAGCAGCGTAGGGGCCCTGAAGCCAGATACGCAGTATTTT.

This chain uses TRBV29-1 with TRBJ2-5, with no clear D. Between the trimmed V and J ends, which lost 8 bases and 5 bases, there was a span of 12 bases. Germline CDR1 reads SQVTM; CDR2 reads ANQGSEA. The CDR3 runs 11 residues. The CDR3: CSITEVETQYF. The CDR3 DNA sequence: TGCAGCATCACCGAGGTGGAGACCCAGTACTTC.

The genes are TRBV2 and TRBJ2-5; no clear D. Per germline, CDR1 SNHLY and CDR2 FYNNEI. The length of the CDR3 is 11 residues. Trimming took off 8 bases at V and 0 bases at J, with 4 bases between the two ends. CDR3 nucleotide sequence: TGTGCCAGCCGGTACCAAGAGACCCAGTACTTC. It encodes CASRYQETQYF. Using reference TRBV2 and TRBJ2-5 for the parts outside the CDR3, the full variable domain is EPEVTQTPSHQVTQMGQEVILRCVPISNHLYFYWYRQILGQKVEFLVSFYNNEISEKSEIFDDQFSVERPDGSNFTLKIRSTKLEDSAMYFCASRYQETQYFGPGTRLLVL.

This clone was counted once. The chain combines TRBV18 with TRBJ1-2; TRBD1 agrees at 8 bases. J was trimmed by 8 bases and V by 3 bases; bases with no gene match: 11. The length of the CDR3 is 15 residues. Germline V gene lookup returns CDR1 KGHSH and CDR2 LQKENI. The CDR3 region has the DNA TGTGCCAGCTCACCGTCAGGACAGGGCCTAGGAGGCTACACCTTC. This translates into CASSPSGQGLGGYTF.

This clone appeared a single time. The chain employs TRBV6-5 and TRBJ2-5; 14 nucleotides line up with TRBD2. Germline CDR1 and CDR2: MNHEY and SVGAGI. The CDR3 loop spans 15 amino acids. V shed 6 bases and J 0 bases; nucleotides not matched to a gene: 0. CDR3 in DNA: TGTGCCAGCAGGACTAGCGGGGGGGACCAAGAGACCCAGTACTTC. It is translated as CASRTSGGDQETQYF.

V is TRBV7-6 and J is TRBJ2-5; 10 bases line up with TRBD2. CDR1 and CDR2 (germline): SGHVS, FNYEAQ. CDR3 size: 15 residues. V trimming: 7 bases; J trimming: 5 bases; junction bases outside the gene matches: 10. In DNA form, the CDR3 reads TGTGCCAGCACCCTAACAGCGGGGGGGCGGGAGACCCAGTACTTC. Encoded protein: CASTLTAGGRETQYF.

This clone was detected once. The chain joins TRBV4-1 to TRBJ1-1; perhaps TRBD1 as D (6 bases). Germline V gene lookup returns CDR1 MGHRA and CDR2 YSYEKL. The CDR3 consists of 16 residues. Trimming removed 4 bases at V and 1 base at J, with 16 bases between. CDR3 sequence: CASSPRGGERNTEAFF. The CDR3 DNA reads TGCGCCAGCAGCCCCAGAGGGGGGGAGAGGAACACTGAAGCTTTCTTT.

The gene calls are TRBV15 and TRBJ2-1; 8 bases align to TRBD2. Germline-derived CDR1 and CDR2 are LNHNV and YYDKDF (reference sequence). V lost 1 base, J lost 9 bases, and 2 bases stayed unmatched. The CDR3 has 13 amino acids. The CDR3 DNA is TGTGCCACCAGCAGAGGAAGCGGGGGTGAGCAGTTCTTC. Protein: CATSRGSGGEQFF.

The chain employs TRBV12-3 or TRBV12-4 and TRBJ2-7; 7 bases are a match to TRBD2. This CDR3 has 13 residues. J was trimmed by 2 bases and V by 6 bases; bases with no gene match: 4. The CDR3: CASSRSGTYEQYF. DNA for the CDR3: TGTGCCAGCAGCCGGAGCGGGACCTACGAGCAGTACTTC.

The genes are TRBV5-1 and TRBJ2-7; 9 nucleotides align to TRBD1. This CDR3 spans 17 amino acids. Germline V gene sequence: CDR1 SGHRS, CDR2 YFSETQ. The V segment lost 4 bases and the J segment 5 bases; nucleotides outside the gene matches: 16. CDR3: CASSGTTGGGRGHEQYV. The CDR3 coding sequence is TGCGCCAGCAGCGGAACGACAGGGGGAGGGAGGGGACACGAGCAGTACGTC.

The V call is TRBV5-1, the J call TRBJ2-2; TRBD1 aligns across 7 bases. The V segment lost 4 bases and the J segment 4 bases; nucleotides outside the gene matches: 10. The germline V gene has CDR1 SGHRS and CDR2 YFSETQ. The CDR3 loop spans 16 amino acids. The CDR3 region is CASSVQGYRSTGELFF. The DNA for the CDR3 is TGCGCCAGCAGCGTACAGGGGTATCGTAGCACCGGGGAGCTGTTTTTT.

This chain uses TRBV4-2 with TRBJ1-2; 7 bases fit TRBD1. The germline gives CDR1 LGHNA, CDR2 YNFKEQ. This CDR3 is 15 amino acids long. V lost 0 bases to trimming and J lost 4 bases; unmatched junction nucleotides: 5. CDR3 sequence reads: CASSQDVPGGYGYTF. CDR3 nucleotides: TGTGCCAGCAGCCAAGATGTTCCAGGGGGCTATGGCTACACCTTC.

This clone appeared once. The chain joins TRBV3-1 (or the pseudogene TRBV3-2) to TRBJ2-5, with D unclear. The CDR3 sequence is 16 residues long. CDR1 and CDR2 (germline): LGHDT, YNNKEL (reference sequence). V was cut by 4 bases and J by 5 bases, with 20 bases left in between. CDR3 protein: CASSLIPGAPGETQYF. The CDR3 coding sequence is TGTGCCAGCAGCCTGATCCCGGGTGCCCCTGGGGAGACCCAGTACTTC.

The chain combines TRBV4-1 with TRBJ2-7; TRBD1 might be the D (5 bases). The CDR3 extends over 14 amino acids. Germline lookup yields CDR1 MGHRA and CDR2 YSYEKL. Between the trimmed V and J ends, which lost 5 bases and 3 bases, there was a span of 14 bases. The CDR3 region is CASSYSTRDYEQYV. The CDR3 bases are TGCGCCAGCAGCTACAGCACCAGGGACTACGAGCAGTACGTC.

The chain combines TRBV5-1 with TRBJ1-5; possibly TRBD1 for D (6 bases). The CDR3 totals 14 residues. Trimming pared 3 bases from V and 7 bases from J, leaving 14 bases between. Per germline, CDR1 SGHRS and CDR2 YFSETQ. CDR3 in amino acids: CASSSTGPGQPQHF. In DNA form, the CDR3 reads TGCGCCAGCAGCTCAACAGGGCCGGGGCAGCCCCAGCATTTT.

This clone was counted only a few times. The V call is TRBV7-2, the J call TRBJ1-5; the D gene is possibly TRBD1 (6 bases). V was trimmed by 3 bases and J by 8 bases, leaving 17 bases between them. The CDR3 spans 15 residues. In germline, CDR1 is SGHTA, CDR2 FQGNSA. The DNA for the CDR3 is TGTGCCAGCAGCTTCGACTTGACAGGTTTAAAGCCCCAGCATTTT. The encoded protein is CASSFDLTGLKPQHF. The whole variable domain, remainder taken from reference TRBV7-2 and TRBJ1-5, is GAGVSQSPSNKVTEKGKDVELRCDPISGHTALYWYRQSLGQGLEFLIYFQGNSAPDKSGLPSDRFSAERTGGSVSTLTIQRTQQEDSAVYLCASSFDLTGLKPQHFGDGTRLSIL.

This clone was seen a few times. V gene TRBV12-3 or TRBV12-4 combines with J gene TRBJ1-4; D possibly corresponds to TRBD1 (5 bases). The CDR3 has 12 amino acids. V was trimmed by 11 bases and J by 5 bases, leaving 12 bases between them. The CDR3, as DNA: TGTGCCTCGAGACGGGGGAATGAAAAACTGTTTTTT. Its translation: CASRRGNEKLFF.

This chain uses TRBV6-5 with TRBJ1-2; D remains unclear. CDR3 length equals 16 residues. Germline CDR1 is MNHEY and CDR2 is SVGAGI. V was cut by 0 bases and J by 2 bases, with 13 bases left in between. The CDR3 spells CASSYSTLRHNYGYTF. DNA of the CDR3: TGTGCCAGCAGTTACTCGACCCTTCGACACAACTATGGCTACACCTTC.

CDR3 region: CASSPRQGTVGYTF. In DNA, the CDR3 is TGTGCCAGCAGCCCGAGACAGGGGACGGTCGGCTACACCTTC. This chain uses TRBV7-9 with TRBJ1-2; TRBD1 matches at 8 bases. The length of the CDR3 is 14 residues. The germline gives CDR1 SEHNR, CDR2 FQNEAQ (reference sequence). V shed 5 bases, J shed 8 bases, and the junction held 10 bases outside the gene matches.

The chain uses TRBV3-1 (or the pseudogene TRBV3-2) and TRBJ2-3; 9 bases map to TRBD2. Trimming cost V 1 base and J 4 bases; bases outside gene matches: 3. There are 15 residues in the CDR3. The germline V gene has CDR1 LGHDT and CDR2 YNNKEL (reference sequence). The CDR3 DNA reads TGTGCCAGCAGCCAAGCTAGCGGGGTAGCAGATACGCAGTATTTT. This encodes CASSQASGVADTQYF.

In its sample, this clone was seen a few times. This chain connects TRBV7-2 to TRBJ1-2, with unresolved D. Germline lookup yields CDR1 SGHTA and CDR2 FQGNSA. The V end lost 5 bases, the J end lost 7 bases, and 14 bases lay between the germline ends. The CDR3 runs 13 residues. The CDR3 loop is CASSPGPEGGYTF. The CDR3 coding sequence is TGTGCCAGCAGCCCCGGGCCCGAGGGTGGCTACACCTTC.

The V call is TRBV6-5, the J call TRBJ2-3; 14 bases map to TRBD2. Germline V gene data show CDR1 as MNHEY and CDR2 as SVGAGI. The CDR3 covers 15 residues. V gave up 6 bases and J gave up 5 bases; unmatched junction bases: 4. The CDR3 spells CASRPGTSGRDTQYF. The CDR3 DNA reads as TGTGCCAGCAGACCCGGGACTAGCGGGAGAGATACGCAGTATTTT.

The CDR3 spells CASSQQGYEAFF. CDR3 bases: TGTGCCAGCAGCCAACAGGGTTATGAAGCTTTCTTT. The rearrangement uses TRBV16 and TRBJ1-1; D perhaps matches TRBD1 (5 bases). Germline V gene sequence: CDR1 KGHSY, CDR2 FQNENV. CDR3 size: 12 residues. The V end was cut by 2 bases, the J end by 7 bases, with 8 bases between.

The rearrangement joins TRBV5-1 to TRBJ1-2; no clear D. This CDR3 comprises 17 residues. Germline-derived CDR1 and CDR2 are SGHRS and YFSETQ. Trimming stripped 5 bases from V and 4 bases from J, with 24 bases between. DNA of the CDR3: TGCGCCAGCAGTTCGCCGGGAGGTGGAGGACTGGGCTATGGCTACACCTTC. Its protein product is CASSSPGGGGLGYGYTF.

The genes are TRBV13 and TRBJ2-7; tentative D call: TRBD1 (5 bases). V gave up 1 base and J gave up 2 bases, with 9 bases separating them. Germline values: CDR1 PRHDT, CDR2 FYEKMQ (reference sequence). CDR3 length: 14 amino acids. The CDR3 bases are TGTGCCAGCAGCTTAGAAGGGGCGGCCTACGAGCAGTACTTC. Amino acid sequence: CASSLEGAAYEQYF. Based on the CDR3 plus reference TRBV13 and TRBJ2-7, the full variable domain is AAGVIQSPRHLIKEKRETATLKCYPIPRHDTVYWYQQGPGQDPQFLISFYEKMQSDKGSIPDRFSAQQFSDYHSELNMSSLELGDSALYFCASSLEGAAYEQYFGPGTRLTVT.

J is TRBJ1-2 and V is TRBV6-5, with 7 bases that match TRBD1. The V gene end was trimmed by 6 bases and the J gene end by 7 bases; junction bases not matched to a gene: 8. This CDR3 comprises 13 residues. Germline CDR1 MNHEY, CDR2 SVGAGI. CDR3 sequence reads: CASRPDRAGGYTF. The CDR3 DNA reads TGTGCCAGCAGACCCGACAGGGCGGGTGGCTACACCTTC.

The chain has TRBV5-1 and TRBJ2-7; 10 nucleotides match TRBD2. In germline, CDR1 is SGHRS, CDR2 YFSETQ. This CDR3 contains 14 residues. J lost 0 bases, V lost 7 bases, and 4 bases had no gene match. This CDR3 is CASGTSGDSYEQYV. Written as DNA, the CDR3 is TGCGCCAGCGGCACTAGCGGGGACTCCTACGAGCAGTACGTC.